This entry lists 11 T cell receptor beta chains sequenced from one sample in a study of CD8 T cells in Susac syndrome. RNA amounts of roughly 0.45 to 1 ug underwent reverse transcription with random hexamers. TCRdb reanalysed the immunoSEQ multiplex PCR reads using MiXCR and keeps one entry per CDR3 protein. Counted here are roughly 120,000 distinct CDR3 sequences, around 94% occurring once; the ten biggest clones make up over 0.065%. The sequencing sample was made of CD4+ T cells from PBMCs. Receptors originate from a human donor in good health.

CDR3 nucleotide sequence: TGTGCCAGCAGCCTGAACCCGAGTGGGACAGATACGCAGTATTTT. It specifies CASSLNPSGTDTQYF. This chain links TRBV5-4 with TRBJ2-3; D gene unclear. The germline gives CDR1 SGHNT, CDR2 YYREEE (reference sequence). CDR3 length equals 15 residues. V gave up 4 bases and J gave up 3 bases, with 15 bases separating them.

The chain couples TRBV20-1 to TRBJ2-5; D is uncertain. Between the trimmed V and J ends, which lost 6 bases and 2 bases, there was a span of 10 bases. The CDR3 totals 12 residues. Per germline, CDR1 DFQATT and CDR2 SNEGSKA (reference sequence). The CDR3 reads CSARRNQETQYF. CDR3 coding DNA: TGCAGTGCAAGGAGAAATCAAGAGACCCAGTACTTC.

This rearrangement joins TRBV29-1 to TRBJ2-5, with unresolved D. The CDR3 has 14 amino acids. V lost 1 base and J 5 bases, leaving 14 bases between the germline ends. Germline V lookup: CDR1 SQVTM, CDR2 ANQGSEA. The CDR3: CSVEAGVPFETQYF. As DNA, the CDR3 is TGCAGCGTTGAAGCTGGGGTCCCCTTTGAGACCCAGTACTTC.

This chain joins TRBV5-1 and TRBJ1-4; TRBD1 is a possible D gene (5 bases). The CDR3 loop spans 16 amino acids. V dropped 4 bases and J dropped 5 bases, with 18 bases sitting between them. CDR1 SGHRS and CDR2 YFSETQ come from the germline V gene. CDR3 sequence: CASSPTIGGGNEKLFF. The CDR3 nucleotides read TGCGCCAGCAGCCCTACGATCGGTGGGGGGAATGAAAAACTGTTTTTT.

CDR3 nucleotides: TGCAGCGCGGGGCCCAATACGGGTACTGAAGCTTTCTTT. Its protein is CSAGPNTGTEAFF. The chain links TRBV29-1 to TRBJ1-1, with D perhaps TRBD1 (5 bases). Germline V gene sequence: CDR1 SQVTM, CDR2 ANQGSEA. Deletions cut 7 bases from V and 5 bases from J, with 17 bases between. The CDR3 contains 13 residues.

This sequence joins TRBV11-2 and TRBJ2-3, with D perhaps TRBD2 (5 bases). Between the trimmed V and J ends, which lost 5 bases and 1 base, there was a span of 13 bases. There are 15 residues in the CDR3. The germline V gene has CDR1 SGHAT and CDR2 FQNNGV. CDR3 DNA: TGTGCCAGCAGCGGGCTCAAGAGGGGCACAGATACGCAGTATTTT. Amino acids: CASSGLKRGTDTQYF.

The rearrangement links TRBV5-1 to TRBJ2-7; weak D call: TRBD1 (5 bases). V dropped 1 base and J dropped 2 bases, with 7 bases sitting between them. This CDR3 is 13 amino acids long. Germline CDR1 and CDR2: SGHRS and YFSETQ. CDR3 amino acids: CASSLPRAYEQYF. CDR3 coding DNA: TGCGCCAGCAGCTTGCCCAGGGCCTACGAGCAGTACTTC.

This chain links TRBV20-1 with TRBJ2-2, with 12 bases that match TRBD2. Germline V CDR1 and CDR2: DFQATT, SNEGSKA (reference sequence). The ends lost 6 bases at V and 5 bases at J; junction bases unmatched: 7. The CDR3 has 15 residues. The CDR3 reads CSARLLAGGTGELFF. The CDR3 DNA sequence: TGCAGTGCCCGACTACTAGCGGGAGGTACCGGGGAGCTGTTTTTT.

The V and J genes are TRBV20-1 and TRBJ2-7; 8 bases agree with TRBD1. Trimming removed 1 base from V and 4 bases from J; junction bases left unmatched: 9. Germline V gene lookup returns CDR1 DFQATT and CDR2 SNEGSKA (reference sequence). This CDR3 contains 15 residues. The CDR3 region has the DNA TGCAGTGCTAGAGCCCCCGGGACAGGAGGTTACGAGCAGTACTTC. Translation gives CSARAPGTGGYEQYF.

The chain recombines TRBV30 with TRBJ2-6, with D possibly being TRBD1 (5 bases). The CDR3 loop spans 13 amino acids. V was clipped by 3 bases and J by 2 bases, with 5 bases between them. CDR1 and CDR2 from the germline V gene are GTSNPN and SVGIG (reference sequence). The CDR3 sequence is CAWRTAGANVLTF. The CDR3 DNA reads as TGTGCCTGGAGGACAGCTGGGGCCAACGTCCTGACTTTC.

J is TRBJ1-4 and V is TRBV27, with a weak D call TRBD1 (5 bases). CDR1 is MNHEY and CDR2 is SMNVEV in the germline V gene (reference sequence). The CDR3 is made up of 11 amino acids. Trimming shortened V by 7 bases and J by 11 bases, and 11 bases separated the two germline ends. The CDR3 DNA sequence: TGTGCCAGCACCGACGGGGGGAAACTGTTTTTT. Translated, it gives CASTDGGKLFF.